This TCR beta chain appears in the sequencing data of a study of molecular identifiers for immune sequencing clone quantification. Regarding the study as a whole: The share of molecules held by clones above 20 RNA copies was over 97% in effector cells and under 1% in naive cells.

This clonotype was found many times. Its target is not known. The length of the CDR3 is 15 residues. V lost 4 bases and J 2 bases, leaving 11 bases between the germline ends. The germline V gene encodes CDR1 SEHNR and CDR2 FQNEAQ (reference sequence). Naive CD8 T cells were picked out by sorting for CD8+CD4-CCR7+CD45RA+. Previously reported methods and listed TCR primers produced the bulk TCR libraries. TCRdb re-called the PCR reads through MiXCR, storing one row per CDR3 protein. The data contain some 91,000 distinct CDR3 sequences, approximately 24% of them singletons. Sequences were obtained from naive CD8+ T cells from blood, with Jurkat cell RNA spiked in. Indicated subset: FACS-sorted CD8+CD4-CCR7+CD45RA+ naive T cells. The source is a human donor in good health. Some libraries in this study had Jurkat cell RNA spiked in. The rearrangement joins TRBV7-9 to TRBJ2-2; perhaps TRBD2 as D (6 bases). The CDR3 reads CASSSLGGNTGELFF. The CDR3 DNA reads TGTGCCAGCAGCTCCCTGGGAGGAAACACCGGGGAGCTGTTTTTT.